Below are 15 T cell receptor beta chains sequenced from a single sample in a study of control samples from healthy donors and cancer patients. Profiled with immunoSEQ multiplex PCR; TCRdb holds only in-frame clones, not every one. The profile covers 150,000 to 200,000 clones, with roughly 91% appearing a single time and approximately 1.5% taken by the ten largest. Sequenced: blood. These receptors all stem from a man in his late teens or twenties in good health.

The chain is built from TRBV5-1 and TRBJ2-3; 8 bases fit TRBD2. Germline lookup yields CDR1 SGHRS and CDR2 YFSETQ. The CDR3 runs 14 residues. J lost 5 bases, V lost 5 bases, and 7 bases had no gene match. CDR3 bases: TGCGCCAGCAGTCAAGCGGGGGCGGGAGATACGCAGTATTTT. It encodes CASSQAGAGDTQYF.

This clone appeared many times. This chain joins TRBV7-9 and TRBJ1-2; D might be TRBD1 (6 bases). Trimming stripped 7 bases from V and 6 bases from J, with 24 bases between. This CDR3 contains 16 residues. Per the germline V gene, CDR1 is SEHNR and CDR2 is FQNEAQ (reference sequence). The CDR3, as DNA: TGTGCCAGCATTTCCTGGGAAACAGGGAGGTTGGATGGCTACACCTTC. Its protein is CASISWETGRLDGYTF.

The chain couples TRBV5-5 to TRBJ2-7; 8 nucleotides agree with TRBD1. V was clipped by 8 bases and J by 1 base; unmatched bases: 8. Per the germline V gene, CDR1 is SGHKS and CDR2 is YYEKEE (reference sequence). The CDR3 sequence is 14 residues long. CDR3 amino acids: CARSQGVSSYEQYF. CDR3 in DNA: TGTGCCAGGTCACAGGGGGTTTCTTCCTACGAGCAGTACTTC.

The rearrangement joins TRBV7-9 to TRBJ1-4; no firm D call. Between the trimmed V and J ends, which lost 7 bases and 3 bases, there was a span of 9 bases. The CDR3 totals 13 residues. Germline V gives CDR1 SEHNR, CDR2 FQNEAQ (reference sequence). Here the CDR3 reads CASTLGANEKLFF. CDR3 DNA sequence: TGTGCCAGCACTCTGGGAGCTAATGAAAAACTGTTTTTT. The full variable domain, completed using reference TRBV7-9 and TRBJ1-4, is DTGVSQNPRHKITKRGQNVTFRCDPISEHNRLYWYRQTLGQGPEFLTYFQNEAQLEKSRLLSDRFSAERPKGSFSTLEIQRTEQGDSAMYLCASTLGANEKLFFGSGTQLSVL.

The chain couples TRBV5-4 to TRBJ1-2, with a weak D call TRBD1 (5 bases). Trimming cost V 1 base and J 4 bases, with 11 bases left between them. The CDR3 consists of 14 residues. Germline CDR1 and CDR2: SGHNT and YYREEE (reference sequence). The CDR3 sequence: CASSLQGVSYGYTF. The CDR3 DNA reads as TGTGCCAGCAGCTTGCAAGGGGTAAGCTATGGCTACACCTTC.

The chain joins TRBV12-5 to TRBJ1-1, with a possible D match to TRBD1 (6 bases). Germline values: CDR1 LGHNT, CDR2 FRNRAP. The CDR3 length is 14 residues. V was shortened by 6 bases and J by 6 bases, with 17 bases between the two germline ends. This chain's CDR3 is CASGILPDSPEAFF. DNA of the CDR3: TGTGCTAGTGGCATACTTCCGGACAGTCCTGAAGCTTTCTTT.

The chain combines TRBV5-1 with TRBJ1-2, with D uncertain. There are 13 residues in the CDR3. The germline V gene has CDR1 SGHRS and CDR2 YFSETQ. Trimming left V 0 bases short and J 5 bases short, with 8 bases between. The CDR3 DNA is TGCGCCAGCAGCTTGGAAGCCGAGTATGGCTACACCTTC. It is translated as CASSLEAEYGYTF.

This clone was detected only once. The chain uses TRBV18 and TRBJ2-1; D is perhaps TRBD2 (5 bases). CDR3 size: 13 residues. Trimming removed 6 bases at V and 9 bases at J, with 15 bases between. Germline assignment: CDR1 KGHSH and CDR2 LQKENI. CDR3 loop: CASSPDWEGEQFF. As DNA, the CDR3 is TGTGCCAGCTCCCCGGACTGGGAAGGTGAGCAGTTCTTC.

The DNA for the CDR3 is TGTGCCAGCAGTTACGGGAGGACGCAGTATTTT. Translated: CASSYGRTQYF. The rearrangement links TRBV6-5 to TRBJ2-3; D might be TRBD2 (6 bases). The V end lost 2 bases, the J end lost 9 bases, and 6 bases lay between the germline ends. The CDR3 runs to 11 residues. Looked up from germline, CDR1 is MNHEY and CDR2 is SVGAGI.

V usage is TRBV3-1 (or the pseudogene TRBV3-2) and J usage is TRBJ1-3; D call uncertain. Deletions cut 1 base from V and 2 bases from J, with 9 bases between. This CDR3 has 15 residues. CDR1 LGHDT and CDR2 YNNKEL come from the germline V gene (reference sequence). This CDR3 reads CASSQGGSAGNTIYF. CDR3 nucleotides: TGTGCCAGCAGCCAAGGCGGGTCGGCTGGAAACACCATATATTTT.

The CDR3 protein is CASSLLNEQYF. CDR3 bases: TGTGCCAGCAGCCTCCTTAACGAGCAGTACTTC. This rearrangement joins TRBV28 to TRBJ2-7; D gene ambiguous. The germline CDR1 and CDR2 sequences are MDHEN and SYDVKM. Trimming stripped 6 bases from V and 5 bases from J, with 8 bases between. The CDR3 consists of 11 residues.

The DNA of the CDR3 is TGTGCCAGCAGCAGGGACCGGGACAGGAACACTGAAGCTTTCTTT. Protein product: CASSRDRDRNTEAFF. The chain links TRBV21-1 to TRBJ1-1; TRBD1, the table's D call, was not compared with the DNA. TRBV21-1 is reported as a pseudogene. This CDR3 comprises 15 residues.

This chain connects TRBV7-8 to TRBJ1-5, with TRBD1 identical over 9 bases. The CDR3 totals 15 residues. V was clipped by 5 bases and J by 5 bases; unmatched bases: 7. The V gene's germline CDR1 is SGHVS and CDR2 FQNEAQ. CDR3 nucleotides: TGTGCCAGCAGCACGCGGGGACAGGGATATCAGCCCCAGCATTTT. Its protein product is CASSTRGQGYQPQHF.

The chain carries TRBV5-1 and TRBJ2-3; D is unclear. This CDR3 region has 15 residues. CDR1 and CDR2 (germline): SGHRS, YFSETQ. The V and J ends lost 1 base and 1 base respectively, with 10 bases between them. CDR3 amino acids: CASSLKGYGTDTQYF. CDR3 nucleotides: TGCGCCAGCAGCTTGAAGGGTTATGGCACAGATACGCAGTATTTT.

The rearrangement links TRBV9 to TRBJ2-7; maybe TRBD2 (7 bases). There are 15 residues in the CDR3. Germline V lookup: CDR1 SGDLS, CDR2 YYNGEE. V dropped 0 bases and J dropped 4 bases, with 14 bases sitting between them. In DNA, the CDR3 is TGTGCCAGCAGCGTAGAGGCGGGGGCCGTATACGAGCAGTACTTC. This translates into CASSVEAGAVYEQYF.